The clone carrying this TCR beta chain has more than one count but fewer than ten. The record originates from a study of OX40 agonist ivuxolimab in advanced cancers. Measured with immunoSEQ multiplex PCR; TCRdb has only the in-frame clones, and not every one. The sample consists of under 20,000 clones, roughly 85% of them appearing once. This CDR3 has 14 amino acids. Trimming pared 2 bases from V and 4 bases from J, leaving 9 bases between. CDR1 and CDR2 from the germline V gene are MDHEN and SYDVKM. On cycle 4 day 1 and cycle 7 day 1, as well as at baseline, blood was sampled. The gene calls are TRBV28 and TRBJ1-3; TRBD1 is a possible D gene (6 bases). This clonotype was sampled from an adult with an advanced solid tumor such as melanoma, head and neck, liver or kidney cancer. Sample: CD4+ or CD8+ T cells sorted from blood, taken in a trial of the OX40 agonist ivuxolimab. The CDR3 nucleotides read TGTGCCAGCAGTTTAACAGGGCCCGGAAACACCATATATTTT. Amino acid sequence: CASSLTGPGNTIYF.